This TCR beta chain is from a study of T cells in Graves' hyperthyroidism and ophthalmopathy. Orbital computed tomography and thyroid ultrasound, together with serum TRAb and thyroxine and clinical symptoms, were used for diagnoses. Trimming at V came to 3 bases and at J to 6 bases, leaving 14 bases not matched to a gene. This CDR3 has 16 amino acids. CDR1 is DFQATT and CDR2 is SNEGSKA in the germline V gene (reference sequence). Amplified TCR beta CDR3 regions came from RNA transcripts. When the TCR CDR3 underwent first-round RT-PCR, the HTBI primer set was used. TCRdb itself ran the multiplex PCR reads through MiXCR, one entry per CDR3 protein. The data show approximately 150,000 distinct CDR3 sequences, about 9.4% seen once. This clonotype was observed at least ten times.

Sequencing used blood. The chain combines TRBV20-1 with TRBJ2-3; 8 positions match TRBD2. The source of this sequence is a woman aged 18-29 years with Graves' hyperthyroidism that later progressed to Graves' ophthalmopathy. The CDR3 is CSARIPERGPRDTQYF. As DNA, the CDR3 is TGCAGTGCTAGGATTCCGGAGCGGGGGCCCCGTGATACGCAGTATTTT.